This T cell receptor (beta chain) was sequenced in a study of tissue T cells after allogeneic stem cell transplantation. Overall study results and limits: The study did not identify alloreactive or antigen-specific tissue TCRs, and some clones might be persisting host cells. In patients and mice, blood and spleen missed much of tissue repertoire.

As for this clone: Its antigen is undetermined. These gene names are mouse names. The sequence runs out 1 residue before the end of the CDR3; the remainder is reconstructed from the germline J gene.

V dropped 1 base and J dropped 6 bases, with 11 bases sitting between them. Looked up from germline, CDR1 is MSHET and CDR2 is SYDVDS. This CDR3 is built from 14 residues. Profiling relied on immunoSEQ multiplex PCR, and the TCRdb table lists in-frame clones only, not all of them. The table records about 20,000 clones, roughly three quarters of them present only once. The chain has TRBV29 and TRBJ2-5; D possibly corresponds to TRBD1 (5 bases). This receptor was obtained from a female BALB/c mouse in good health. The strain's MHC type: H2-d. Sequenced material: spleen. The covered CDR3 bases are TGTGCTAGCAGTTTATTAGGGAAGGGGGACACCCAGTAC. Residues: CASSLLGKGDTQY. The entire CDR3 protein is CASSLLGKGDTQYF. Full variable domain (outside the CDR3, taken from reference TRBV29 and TRBJ2-5): DMKVTQMPRYLIKRMGENVLLECGQDMSHETMYWYRQDPGLGLQLIYISYDVDSNSEGDIPKGYRVSRKKREHFSLILDSAKTNQTSVYFCASSLLGKGDTQYFGPGTRLLVL.